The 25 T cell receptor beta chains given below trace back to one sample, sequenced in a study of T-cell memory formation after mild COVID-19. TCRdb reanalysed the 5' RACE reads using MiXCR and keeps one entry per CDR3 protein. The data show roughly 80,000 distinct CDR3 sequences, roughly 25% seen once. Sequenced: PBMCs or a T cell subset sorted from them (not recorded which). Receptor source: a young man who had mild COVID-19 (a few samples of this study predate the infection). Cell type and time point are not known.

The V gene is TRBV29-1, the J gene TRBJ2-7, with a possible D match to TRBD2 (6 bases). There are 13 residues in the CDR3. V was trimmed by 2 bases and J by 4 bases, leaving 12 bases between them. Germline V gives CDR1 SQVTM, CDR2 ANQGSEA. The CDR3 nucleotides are TGCAGCGTTGAAACACCAGGGAGGTACGAGCAGTACTTC. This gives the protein CSVETPGRYEQYF.

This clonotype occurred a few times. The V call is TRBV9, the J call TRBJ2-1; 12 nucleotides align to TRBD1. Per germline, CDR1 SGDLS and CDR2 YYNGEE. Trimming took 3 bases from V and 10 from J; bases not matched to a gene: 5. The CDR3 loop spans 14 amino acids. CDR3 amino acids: CASSGGQGAREQFF. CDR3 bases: TGTGCCAGCAGCGGGGGACAGGGGGCGAGAGAGCAGTTCTTC.

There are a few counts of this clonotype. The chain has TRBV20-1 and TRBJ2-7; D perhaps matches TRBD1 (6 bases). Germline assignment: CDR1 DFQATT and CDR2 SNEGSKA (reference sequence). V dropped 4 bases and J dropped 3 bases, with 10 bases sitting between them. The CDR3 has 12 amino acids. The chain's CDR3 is CSANRDNYEQYF. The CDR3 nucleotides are TGCAGTGCTAACCGGGACAACTACGAGCAGTACTTC.

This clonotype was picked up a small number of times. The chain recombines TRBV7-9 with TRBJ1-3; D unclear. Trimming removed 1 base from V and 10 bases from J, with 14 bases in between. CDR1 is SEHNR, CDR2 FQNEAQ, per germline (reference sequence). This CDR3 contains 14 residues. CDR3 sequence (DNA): TGTGCCAGCAGCTTAGAGACGGTGGCGAGAACCATATATTTT. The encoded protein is CASSLETVARTIYF.

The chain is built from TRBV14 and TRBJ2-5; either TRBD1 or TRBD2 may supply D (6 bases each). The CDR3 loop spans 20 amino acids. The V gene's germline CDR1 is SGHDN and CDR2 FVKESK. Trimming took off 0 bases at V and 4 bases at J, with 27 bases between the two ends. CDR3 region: CASSQDEGTRPGRGPETQYF. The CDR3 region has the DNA TGTGCCAGCAGCCAAGATGAGGGGACAAGACCAGGGCGGGGTCCAGAGACCCAGTACTTC.

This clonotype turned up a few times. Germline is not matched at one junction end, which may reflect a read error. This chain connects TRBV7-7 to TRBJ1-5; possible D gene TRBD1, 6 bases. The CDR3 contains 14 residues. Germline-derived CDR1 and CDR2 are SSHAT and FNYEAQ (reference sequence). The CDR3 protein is CASSSQGTNQPQHF. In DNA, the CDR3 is TGTGCTAGCAGCTCCCAGGGGACGAATCAGCCCCAGCATTTT.

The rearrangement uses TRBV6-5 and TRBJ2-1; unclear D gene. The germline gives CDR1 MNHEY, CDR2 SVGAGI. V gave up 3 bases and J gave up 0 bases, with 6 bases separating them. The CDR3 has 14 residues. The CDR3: CASSYGDSYNEQFF. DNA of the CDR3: TGTGCCAGCAGTTATGGGGACTCCTACAATGAGCAGTTCTTC.

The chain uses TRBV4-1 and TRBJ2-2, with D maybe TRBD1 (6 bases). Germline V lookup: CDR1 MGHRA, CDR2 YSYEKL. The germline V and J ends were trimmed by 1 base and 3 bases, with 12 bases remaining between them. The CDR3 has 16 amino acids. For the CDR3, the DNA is TGCGCCAGCAGCCAAGGGAGCAGGGGTTACACCGGGGAGCTGTTTTTT. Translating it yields CASSQGSRGYTGELFF.

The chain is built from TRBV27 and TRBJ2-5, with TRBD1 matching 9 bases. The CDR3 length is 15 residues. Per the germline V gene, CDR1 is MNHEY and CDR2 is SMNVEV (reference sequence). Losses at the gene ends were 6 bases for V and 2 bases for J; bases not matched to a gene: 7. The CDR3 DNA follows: TGTGCCAGCAGCCAACCGGGACAGGGACAAGAGACCCAGTACTTC. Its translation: CASSQPGQGQETQYF.

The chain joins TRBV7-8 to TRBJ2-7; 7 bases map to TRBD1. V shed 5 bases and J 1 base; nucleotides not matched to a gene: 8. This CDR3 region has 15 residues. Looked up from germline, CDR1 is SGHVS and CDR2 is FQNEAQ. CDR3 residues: CASSKLGGQSYEQYV. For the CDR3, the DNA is TGTGCCAGCAGCAAACTAGGGGGACAGTCCTACGAGCAGTACGTC.

The CDR3 spells CASSHHSDREPYGYTF. For the CDR3, the DNA is TGTGCCAGCAGCCATCATTCGGACAGGGAACCTTATGGCTACACCTTC. The chain carries TRBV14 and TRBJ1-2; 8 bases align to TRBD1. The germline gives CDR1 SGHDN, CDR2 FVKESK. V was clipped by 3 bases and J by 5 bases; unmatched bases: 11. The CDR3 has 16 residues. Drawing the rest from reference TRBV14 and TRBJ1-2, the complete variable domain is EAGVTQFPSHSVIEKGQTVTLRCDPISGHDNLYWYRRVMGKEIKFLLHFVKESKQDESGMPNNRFLAERTGGTYSTLKVQPAELEDSGVYFCASSHHSDREPYGYTFGSGTRLTVV.

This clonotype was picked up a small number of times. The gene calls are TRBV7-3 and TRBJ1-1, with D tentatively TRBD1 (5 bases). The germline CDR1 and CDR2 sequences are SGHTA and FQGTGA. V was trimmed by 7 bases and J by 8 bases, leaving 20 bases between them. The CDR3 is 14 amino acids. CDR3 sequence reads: CASTPESRAMEAFF. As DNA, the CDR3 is TGTGCCAGCACCCCCGAAAGCAGGGCCATGGAAGCTTTCTTT.

The CDR3 is CASSVGGGAADEQFF. CDR3 nucleotides: TGTGCCAGCAGCGTAGGCGGGGGGGCGGCTGATGAGCAGTTCTTC. The J gene is TRBJ2-1, the V gene TRBV9; 9 bases map to TRBD2. V lost 0 bases to trimming and J lost 8 bases; unmatched junction nucleotides: 6. Germline CDR1 and CDR2: SGDLS and YYNGEE. The CDR3 consists of 15 residues. The full variable domain, completed using reference TRBV9 and TRBJ2-1, is DSGVTQTPKHLITATGQRVTLRCSPRSGDLSVYWYQQSLDQGLQFLIQYYNGEERAKGNILERFSAQQFPDLHSELNLSSLELGDSALYFCASSVGGGAADEQFFGPGTRLTVL.

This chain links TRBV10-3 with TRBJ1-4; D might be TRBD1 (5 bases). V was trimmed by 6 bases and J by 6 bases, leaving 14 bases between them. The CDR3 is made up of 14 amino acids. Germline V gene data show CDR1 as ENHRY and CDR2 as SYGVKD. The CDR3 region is CAISPAEGYEKLFF. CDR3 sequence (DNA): TGTGCCATCAGCCCGGCGGAGGGGTATGAAAAACTGTTTTTT.

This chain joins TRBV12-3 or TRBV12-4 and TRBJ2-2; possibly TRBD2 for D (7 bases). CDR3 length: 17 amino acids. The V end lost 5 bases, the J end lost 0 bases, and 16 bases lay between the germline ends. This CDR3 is CASSPSVGGPNTGELFF. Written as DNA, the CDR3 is TGTGCCAGCAGTCCTAGTGTCGGGGGGCCGAACACCGGGGAGCTGTTTTTT.

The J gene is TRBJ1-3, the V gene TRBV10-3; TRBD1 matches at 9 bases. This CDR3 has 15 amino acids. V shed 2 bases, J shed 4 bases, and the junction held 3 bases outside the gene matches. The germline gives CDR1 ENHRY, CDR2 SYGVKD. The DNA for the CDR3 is TGTGCCATCAGTGAGGGACAGGGGTCCGGAAACACCATATATTTT. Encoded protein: CAISEGQGSGNTIYF.

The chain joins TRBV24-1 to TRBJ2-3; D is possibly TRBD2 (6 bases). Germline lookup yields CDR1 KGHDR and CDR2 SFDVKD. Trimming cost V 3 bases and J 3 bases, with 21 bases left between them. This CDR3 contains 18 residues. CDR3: CATSDQRQGTLETDTQYF. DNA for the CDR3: TGTGCCACCAGTGATCAAAGGCAAGGGACTCTTGAAACAGATACGCAGTATTTT.

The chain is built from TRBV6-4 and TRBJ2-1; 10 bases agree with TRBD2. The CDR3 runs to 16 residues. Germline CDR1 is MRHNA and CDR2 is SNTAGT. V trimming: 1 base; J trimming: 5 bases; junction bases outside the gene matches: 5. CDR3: CASSDYSGGPNNEQFF. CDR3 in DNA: TGTGCCAGCAGTGACTATAGCGGGGGGCCAAACAATGAGCAGTTCTTC.

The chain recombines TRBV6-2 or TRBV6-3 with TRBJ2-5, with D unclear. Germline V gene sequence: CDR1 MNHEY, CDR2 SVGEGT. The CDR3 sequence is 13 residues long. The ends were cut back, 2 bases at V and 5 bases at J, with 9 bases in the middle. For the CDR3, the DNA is TGTGCCAGCAGTTACGTCAGCCGGGAGACCCAGTACTTC. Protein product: CASSYVSRETQYF.

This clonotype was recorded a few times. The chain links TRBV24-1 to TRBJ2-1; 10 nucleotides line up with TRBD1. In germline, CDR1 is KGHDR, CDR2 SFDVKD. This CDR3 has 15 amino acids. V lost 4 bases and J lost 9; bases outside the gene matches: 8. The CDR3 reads CATSDPRTGGLEQFF. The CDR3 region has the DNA TGTGCCACCAGTGACCCTAGGACAGGGGGTCTTGAGCAGTTCTTC.

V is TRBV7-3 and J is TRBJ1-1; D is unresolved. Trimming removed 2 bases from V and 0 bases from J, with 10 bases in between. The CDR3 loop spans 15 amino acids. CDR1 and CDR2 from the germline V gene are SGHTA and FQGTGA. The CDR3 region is CASSLGVGLNTEAFF. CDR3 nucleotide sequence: TGTGCCAGCAGCTTAGGGGTAGGGTTGAACACTGAAGCTTTCTTT.

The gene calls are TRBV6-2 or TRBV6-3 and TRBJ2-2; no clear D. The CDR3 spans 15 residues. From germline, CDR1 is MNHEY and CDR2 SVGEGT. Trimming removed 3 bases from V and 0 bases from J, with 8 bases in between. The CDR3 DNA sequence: TGTGCCAGCAGTTATCTGGTCGCGAACACCGGGGAGCTGTTTTTT. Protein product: CASSYLVANTGELFF.

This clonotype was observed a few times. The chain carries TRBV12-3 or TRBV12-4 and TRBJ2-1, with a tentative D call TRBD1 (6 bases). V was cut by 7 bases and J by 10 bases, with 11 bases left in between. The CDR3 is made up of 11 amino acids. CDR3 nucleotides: TGTGCCAGCACCCTAGACAGGGAGCAGTTCTTC. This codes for CASTLDREQFF.

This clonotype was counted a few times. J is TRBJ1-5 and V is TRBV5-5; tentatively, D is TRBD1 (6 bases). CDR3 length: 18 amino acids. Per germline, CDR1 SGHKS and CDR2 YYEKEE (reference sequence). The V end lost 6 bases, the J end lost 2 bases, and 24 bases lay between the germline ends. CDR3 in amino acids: CASTVELTGPRGNQPQHF. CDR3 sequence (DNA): TGTGCCAGCACCGTTGAATTGACAGGCCCCCGCGGCAATCAGCCCCAGCATTTT.

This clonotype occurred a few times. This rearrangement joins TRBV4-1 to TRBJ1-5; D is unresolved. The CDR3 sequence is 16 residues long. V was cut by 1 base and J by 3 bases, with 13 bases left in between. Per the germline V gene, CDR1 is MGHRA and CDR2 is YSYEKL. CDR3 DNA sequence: TGCGCCAGCAGCCAAGTAGTCGGGTCCCCCAATCAGCCCCAGCATTTT. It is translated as CASSQVVGSPNQPQHF.